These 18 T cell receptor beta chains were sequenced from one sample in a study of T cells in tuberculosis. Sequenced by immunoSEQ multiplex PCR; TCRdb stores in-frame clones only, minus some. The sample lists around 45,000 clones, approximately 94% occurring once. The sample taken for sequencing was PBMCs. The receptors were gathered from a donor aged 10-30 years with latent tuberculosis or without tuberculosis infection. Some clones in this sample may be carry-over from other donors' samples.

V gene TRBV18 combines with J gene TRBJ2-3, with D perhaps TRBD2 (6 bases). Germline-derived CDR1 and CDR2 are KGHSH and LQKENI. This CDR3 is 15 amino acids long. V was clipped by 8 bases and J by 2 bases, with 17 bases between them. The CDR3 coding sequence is TGTGCCAGCGCCCCCGGGAGACCCTACACAGATACGCAGTATTTT. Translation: CASAPGRPYTDTQYF.

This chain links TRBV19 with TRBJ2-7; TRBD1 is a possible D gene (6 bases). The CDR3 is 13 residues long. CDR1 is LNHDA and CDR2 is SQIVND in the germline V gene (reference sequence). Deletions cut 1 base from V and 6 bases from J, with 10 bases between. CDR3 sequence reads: CASSIVDRSEQYF. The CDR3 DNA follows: TGTGCCAGTAGTATAGTCGACAGGAGCGAGCAGTACTTC.

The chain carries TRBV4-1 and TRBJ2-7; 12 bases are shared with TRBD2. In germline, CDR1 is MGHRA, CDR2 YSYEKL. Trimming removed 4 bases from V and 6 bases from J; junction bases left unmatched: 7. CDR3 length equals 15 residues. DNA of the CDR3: TGCGCCAGCAGCCTCCGACTAGCGGGAGTGCCCGAGCAGTACTTC. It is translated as CASSLRLAGVPEQYF.

CDR3 DNA sequence: TGTGCCAGCAGCCCAAGGGACAGTAGCACAGATACGCAGTATTTT. This gives the protein CASSPRDSSTDTQYF. The chain is built from TRBV7-8 and TRBJ2-3, with 7 bases that match TRBD1. V lost 5 bases and J lost 0; bases outside the gene matches: 5. Germline V gene data show CDR1 as SGHVS and CDR2 as FQNEAQ. The CDR3 length is 15 residues.

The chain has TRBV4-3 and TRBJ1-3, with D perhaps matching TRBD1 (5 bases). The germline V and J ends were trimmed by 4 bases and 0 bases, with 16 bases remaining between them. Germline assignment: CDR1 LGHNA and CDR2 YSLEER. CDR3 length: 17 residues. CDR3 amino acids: CASSPVPQGLSGNTIYF. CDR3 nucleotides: TGCGCCAGCAGCCCGGTACCTCAGGGACTCTCTGGAAACACCATATATTTT.

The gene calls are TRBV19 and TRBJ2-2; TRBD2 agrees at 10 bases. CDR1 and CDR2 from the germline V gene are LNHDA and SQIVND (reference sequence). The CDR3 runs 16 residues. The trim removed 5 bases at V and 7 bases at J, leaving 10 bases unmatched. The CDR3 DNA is TGTGCCAGTAGTCAGCTAGCGGGAGCCCCTGGCGGGGAGCTGTTTTTT. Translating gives CASSQLAGAPGGELFF.

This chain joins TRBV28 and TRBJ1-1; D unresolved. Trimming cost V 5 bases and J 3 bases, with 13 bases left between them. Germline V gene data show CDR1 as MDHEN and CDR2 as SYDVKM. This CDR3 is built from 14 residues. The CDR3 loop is CASSGPRVDTEAFF. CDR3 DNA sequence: TGTGCCAGCAGTGGTCCTCGGGTAGACACTGAAGCTTTCTTT.

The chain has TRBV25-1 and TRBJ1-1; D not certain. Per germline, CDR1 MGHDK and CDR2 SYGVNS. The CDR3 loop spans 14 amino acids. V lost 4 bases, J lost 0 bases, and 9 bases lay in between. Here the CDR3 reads CASSGFGMNTEAFF. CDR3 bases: TGTGCCAGCAGTGGATTCGGGATGAACACTGAAGCTTTCTTT.

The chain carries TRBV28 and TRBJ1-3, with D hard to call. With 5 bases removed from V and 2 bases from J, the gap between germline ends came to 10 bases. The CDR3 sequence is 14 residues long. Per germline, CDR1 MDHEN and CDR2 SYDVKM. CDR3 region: CASSLLGPGNTIYF. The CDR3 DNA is TGTGCCAGCAGTCTCCTTGGGCCTGGAAACACCATATATTTT. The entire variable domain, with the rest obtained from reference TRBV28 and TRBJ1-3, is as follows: DVKVTQSSRYLVKRTGEKVFLECVQDMDHENMFWYRQDPGLGLRLIYFSYDVKMKEKGDIPEGYSVSREKKERFSLILESASTNQTSMYLCASSLLGPGNTIYFGEGSWLTVV.

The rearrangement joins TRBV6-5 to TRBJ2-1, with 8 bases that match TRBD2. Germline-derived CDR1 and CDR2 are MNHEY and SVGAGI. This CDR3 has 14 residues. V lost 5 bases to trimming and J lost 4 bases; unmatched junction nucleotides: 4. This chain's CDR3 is CASSRGLDYNEQFF. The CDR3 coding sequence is TGTGCCAGCAGTAGGGGACTAGATTACAATGAGCAGTTCTTC.

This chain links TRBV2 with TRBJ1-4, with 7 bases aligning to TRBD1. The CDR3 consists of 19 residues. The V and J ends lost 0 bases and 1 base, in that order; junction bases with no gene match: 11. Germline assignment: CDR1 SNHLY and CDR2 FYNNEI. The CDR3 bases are TGTGCCAGCAGTGAAGCGGCTGCGCTAGGGGGCGGAACTAATGAAAAACTGTTTTTT. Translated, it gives CASSEAAALGGGTNEKLFF.

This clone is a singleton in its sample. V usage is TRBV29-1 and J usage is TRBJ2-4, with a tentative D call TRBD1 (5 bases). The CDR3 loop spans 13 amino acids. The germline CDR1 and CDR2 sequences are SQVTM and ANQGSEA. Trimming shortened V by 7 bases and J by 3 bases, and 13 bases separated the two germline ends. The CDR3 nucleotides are TGCAGCGCCACAGGTTTGGTCAAAAACATTCAGTACTTC. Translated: CSATGLVKNIQYF.

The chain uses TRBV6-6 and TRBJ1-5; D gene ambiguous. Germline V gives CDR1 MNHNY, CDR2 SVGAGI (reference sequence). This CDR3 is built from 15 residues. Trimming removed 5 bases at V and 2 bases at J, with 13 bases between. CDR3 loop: CASSPGGLGNQPQHF. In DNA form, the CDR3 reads TGTGCCAGCAGTCCCGGCGGTTTGGGCAATCAGCCCCAGCATTTT.

This chain's CDR3 is CASSEFVRQGDIYGYTF. The DNA for the CDR3 is TGTGCCAGCAGTGAATTCGTTAGACAGGGAGATATCTATGGCTACACCTTC. The chain is built from TRBV2 and TRBJ1-2, with 7 bases identical to TRBD1. The junction had 13 bases not matched to a gene; V was cut back by 2 bases and J by 4 bases. Germline V gene sequence: CDR1 SNHLY, CDR2 FYNNEI. This CDR3 spans 17 amino acids.

The CDR3 here is CASSPTSGRASYNEQFF. CDR3 in DNA: TGTGCCAGCAGCCCGACTAGCGGGCGGGCGTCCTACAATGAGCAGTTCTTC. The J gene is TRBJ2-1, the V gene TRBV28; 10 nucleotides match TRBD2. The germline V gene has CDR1 MDHEN and CDR2 SYDVKM. The CDR3 sequence is 17 residues long. Trimming cost V 6 bases and J 1 base; bases outside gene matches: 9. The full variable domain, rest sourced from reference TRBV28 and TRBJ2-1, is DVKVTQSSRYLVKRTGEKVFLECVQDMDHENMFWYRQDPGLGLRLIYFSYDVKMKEKGDIPEGYSVSREKKERFSLILESASTNQTSMYLCASSPTSGRASYNEQFFGPGTRLTVL.

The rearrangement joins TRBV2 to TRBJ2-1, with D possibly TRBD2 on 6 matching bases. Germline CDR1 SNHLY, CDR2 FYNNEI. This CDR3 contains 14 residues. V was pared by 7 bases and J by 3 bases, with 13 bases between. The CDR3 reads CASTGGPLYNEQFF. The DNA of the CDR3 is TGTGCCAGCACAGGAGGGCCCCTCTACAATGAGCAGTTCTTC.

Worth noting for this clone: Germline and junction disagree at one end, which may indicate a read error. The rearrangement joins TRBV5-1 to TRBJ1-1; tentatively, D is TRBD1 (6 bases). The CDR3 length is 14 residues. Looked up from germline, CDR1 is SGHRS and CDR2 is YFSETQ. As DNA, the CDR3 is TGCGCCAGCAGCCTAATTACAGGGAACGCTGAAGCTTTCTTT. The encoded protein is CASSLITGNAEAFF. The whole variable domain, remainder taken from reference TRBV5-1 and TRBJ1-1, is KAGVTQTPRYLIKTRGQQVTLSCSPISGHRSVSWYQQTPGQGLQFLFEYFSETQRNKGNFPGRFSGRQFSNSRSEMNVSTLELGDSALYLCASSLITGNAEAFFGQGTRLTVV.

CDR3 protein: CASSLQLHQPQHF. The CDR3 DNA sequence: TGTGCCAGCAGCTTGCAACTGCATCAGCCCCAGCATTTT. The chain has TRBV7-6 and TRBJ1-5; no clear D. CDR3 length: 13 amino acids. V lost 3 bases, J lost 5 bases, and 8 bases lay in between. The germline gives CDR1 SGHVS, CDR2 FNYEAQ.